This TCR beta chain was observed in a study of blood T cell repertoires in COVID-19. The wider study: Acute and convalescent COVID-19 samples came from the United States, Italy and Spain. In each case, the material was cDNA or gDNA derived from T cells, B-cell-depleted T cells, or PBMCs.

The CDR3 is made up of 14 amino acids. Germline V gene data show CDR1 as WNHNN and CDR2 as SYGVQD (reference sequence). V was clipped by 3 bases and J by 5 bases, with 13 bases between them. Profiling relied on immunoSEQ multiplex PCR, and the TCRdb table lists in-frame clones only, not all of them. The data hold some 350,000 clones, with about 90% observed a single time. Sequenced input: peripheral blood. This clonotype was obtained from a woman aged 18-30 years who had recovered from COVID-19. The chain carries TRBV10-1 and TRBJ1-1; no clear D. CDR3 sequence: CASSDFGEGTEAFF. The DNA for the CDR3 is TGCGCCAGCAGTGATTTCGGGGAAGGGACTGAAGCTTTCTTT.